The 4 T cell receptor beta chains given below trace back to one sample, sequenced in a study of sequential checkpoint blockade in melanoma. Produced via immunoSEQ multiplex PCR; TCRdb's table is partial and in-frame only. The sample lists over 10,000 clones; 21% were seen once. As to treatment: randomized to nivolumab then ipilimumab (arm A) or the reverse (arm B). The specimen comprised tumor tissue (inferred from file names), sampled from a patient given nivolumab and ipilimumab in sequence. The source of these receptors is a human donor with melanoma.

V usage is TRBV7-6 and J usage is TRBJ2-4, with D perhaps TRBD1 (6 bases). The CDR3 consists of 15 residues. Germline CDR1 reads SGHVS; CDR2 reads FNYEAQ. The germline V and J ends were trimmed by 3 bases and 4 bases, with 13 bases remaining between them. The CDR3 DNA reads as TGTGCCAGCAGCTTGGAGGAGACAGGAAAAAACATTCAGTACTTC. This encodes CASSLEETGKNIQYF.

The V call is TRBV6-8, the J call TRBJ1-4; a weak D match, TRBD1 (5 bases). V dropped 5 bases and J dropped 3 bases, with 16 bases sitting between them. Germline V lookup: CDR1 MNHGY, CDR2 SAAAGT. The CDR3 has 16 amino acids. CDR3 sequence (DNA): TGTGCCAGCAGTCCAGGGCAGGGTGGGTCTAATGAAAAACTGTTTTTT. It yields the protein CASSPGQGGSNEKLFF.

There are a few counts of this clone. This rearrangement joins TRBV6-8 to TRBJ2-5; D may correspond to TRBD1 or TRBD2 (5 bases each). Per germline, CDR1 MNHGY and CDR2 SAAAGT. The V and J ends lost 6 bases and 5 bases respectively, with 19 bases between them. The CDR3 consists of 15 residues. CDR3 residues: CASSDGRAGTETQYF. The CDR3 DNA reads as TGTGCCAGCAGCGACGGTCGGGCAGGGACGGAGACCCAGTACTTC.

This clone was recorded a few times. The chain joins TRBV15 to TRBJ2-3; 7 bases match TRBD1. The CDR3 extends over 15 amino acids. The germline gives CDR1 LNHNV, CDR2 YYDKDF (reference sequence). V dropped 0 bases and J dropped 1; count of bases not matched to a gene: 1. The CDR3 region is CATSREGQRTDTQYF. In DNA, the CDR3 is TGTGCCACCAGCAGAGAGGGACAGCGCACAGATACGCAGTATTTT.